This record looks at one T cell receptor beta chain sequence and its context. This entry comes from a study of blood T cell repertoires in COVID-19. At the level of the study: The samples span acute and convalescent COVID-19 from the United States, Italy and Spain. PBMCs, B-cell-depleted T cells, or T cells provided the cDNA or gDNA that made up the material.

Original data processing: Estimation of nucleated cell counts was performed using reference gene primer amplification. The assay was immunoSEQ multiplex PCR, and TCRdb's table has in-frame clones only and misses some. V, J and clone size derive from that table, while D and trimming were established from the DNA sequence. This sample yields some 150,000 clones, of which 65% to 85% are seen a single time; about 2.7% belongs to the top ten. The V gene end was trimmed by 3 bases and the J gene end by 4 bases; junction bases not matched to a gene: 7. The CDR3 is made up of 15 amino acids. Germline CDR1 reads MDHEN; CDR2 reads SYDVKM.

The source of this sequence is a human donor with acute or convalescent COVID-19. The donor label of this sample is uncertain. V and J are TRBV28 and TRBJ2-7, with 9 bases that match TRBD1. Sequencing was performed on peripheral blood. CDR3 sequence reads: CASSFRTGGMYEQYF. CDR3 sequence (DNA): TGTGCCAGCAGTTTTAGAACAGGGGGCATGTACGAGCAGTACTTC.